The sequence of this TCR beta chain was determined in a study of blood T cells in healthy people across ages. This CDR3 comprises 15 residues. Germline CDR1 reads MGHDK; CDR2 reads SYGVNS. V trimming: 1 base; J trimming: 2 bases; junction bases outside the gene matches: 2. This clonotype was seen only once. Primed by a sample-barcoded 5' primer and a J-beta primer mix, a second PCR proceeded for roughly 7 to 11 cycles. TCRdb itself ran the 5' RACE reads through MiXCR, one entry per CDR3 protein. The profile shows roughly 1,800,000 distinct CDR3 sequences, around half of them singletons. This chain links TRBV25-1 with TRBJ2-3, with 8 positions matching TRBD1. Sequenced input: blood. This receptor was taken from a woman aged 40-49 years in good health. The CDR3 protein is CASSESQGVTDTQYF. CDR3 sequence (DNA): TGTGCCAGCAGTGAATCACAGGGGGTCACAGATACGCAGTATTTT.